This T cell receptor beta chain was documented in a study of blood T cell repertoires in COVID-19. Looking at the study overall: T cells, B-cell-depleted T cells, or PBMCs provided the cDNA or gDNA that served as material.

This clone was detected a few times. Only in-frame clones appear in the TCRdb table, and some are missing; sequencing was by immunoSEQ multiplex PCR. The data show roughly 150,000 clones, 81% seen once. This CDR3 comprises 12 residues. Germline values: CDR1 KGHSH, CDR2 LQKENI. Trimming pared 5 bases from V and 3 bases from J, leaving 8 bases between. This TCR was sampled from a man in his sixties with active or convalescent COVID-19. This chain joins TRBV18 and TRBJ2-7, with D possibly matching TRBD1 (5 bases). The sequenced sample was peripheral blood. CDR3 protein: CASSTDSYEQYF. In nucleotides, the CDR3 is TGTGCCAGCTCAACCGACAGCTACGAGCAGTACTTC.